A single sample is the source of the 11 T cell receptor beta chains below, sequenced in a study of cytomegalovirus exposure and HLA in healthy donors. With 60 Vbeta and 13 Jbeta primers, the PCR was carried out. TCRdb keeps only in-frame clones here, not all; method: immunoSEQ multiplex PCR. The sample consists of approximately 140,000 clones, roughly four fifths of them appearing once. Sample: PBMCs. The receptors here all came from a woman between 50 and 59 years old in good health and CMV-seronegative.

The chain employs TRBV6-6 and TRBJ2-7, with 8 bases matching TRBD2. J was trimmed by 6 bases and V by 6 bases; bases with no gene match: 7. This CDR3 spans 13 amino acids. The germline gives CDR1 MNHNY, CDR2 SVGAGI (reference sequence). The CDR3 DNA reads TGTGCCAGCAGACATAGCGGGGCTATCGAGCAGTACGTC. This codes for CASRHSGAIEQYV.

Only one count was recorded for this clone. This rearrangement joins TRBV28 to TRBJ1-2, with a weak D call TRBD1 (5 bases). Trimming stripped 6 bases from V and 5 bases from J, with 16 bases between. Germline V gene lookup returns CDR1 MDHEN and CDR2 SYDVKM. This CDR3 comprises 14 residues. The CDR3 DNA sequence: TGTGCCAGCAGAGACCCGGGACTCCAGTATGGCTACACCTTC. Amino acids: CASRDPGLQYGYTF.

This sequence joins TRBV6-5 and TRBJ1-5; D gene unclear. V dropped 4 bases and J dropped 7 bases, with 14 bases sitting between them. The CDR3 sequence is 14 residues long. Looked up from germline, CDR1 is MNHEY and CDR2 is SVGAGI. CDR3 in amino acids: CASSLSPSRQPQHF. The CDR3 nucleotides are TGTGCCAGCAGTTTGAGCCCCTCCAGGCAGCCCCAGCATTTT.

The chain joins TRBV30 to TRBJ2-3; 8 bases fit TRBD1. The trim removed 3 bases at V and 7 bases at J, leaving 9 bases unmatched. Germline V gene data show CDR1 as GTSNPN and CDR2 as SVGIG (reference sequence). The CDR3 loop spans 14 amino acids. The CDR3 nucleotides are TGTGCCTGGAGCGGGGACAGGCTCCGAAATACGCAGTATTTT. Translation gives CAWSGDRLRNTQYF.

This clone has a handful of counts. The chain employs TRBV7-8 and TRBJ2-3; TRBD2 might be the D (5 bases). CDR1 and CDR2 from the germline V gene are SGHVS and FQNEAQ. The CDR3 contains 16 residues. Trimming left V 5 bases short and J 6 bases short, with 21 bases between. For the CDR3, the DNA is TGTGCCAGCAGCGGTGGGAAGGGTCGGGGTGGGGATACGCAGTATTTT. Translated, it gives CASSGGKGRGGDTQYF.

The chain links TRBV28 to TRBJ2-2; weak D call: TRBD1 (5 bases). V gave up 8 bases and J gave up 6 bases, with 16 bases separating them. The CDR3 is 14 amino acids. Germline CDR1 and CDR2: MDHEN and SYDVKM. The CDR3 DNA is TGTGCCAGCTCTTTTGTTGGGGCGGCCGGGGAGCTGTTTTTT. Protein sequence: CASSFVGAAGELFF.

The chain couples TRBV30 to TRBJ1-1, with D possibly matching TRBD1 (5 bases). V dropped 5 bases and J dropped 4 bases, with 11 bases sitting between them. Looked up from germline, CDR1 is GTSNPN and CDR2 is SVGIG (reference sequence). This CDR3 contains 12 residues. The DNA of the CDR3 is TGTGCCTGGGCCCGGGGGGGCACTGAAGCTTTCTTT. Translated: CAWARGGTEAFF.

The chain couples TRBV6-5 to TRBJ1-1; D might be TRBD1 (6 bases). The ends were cut back, 2 bases at V and 1 base at J, with 11 bases in the middle. The CDR3 runs to 15 residues. Per the germline V gene, CDR1 is MNHEY and CDR2 is SVGAGI. The CDR3 DNA reads as TGTGCCAGCAGTTACGGGGGCCAAGGGAACACTGAAGCTTTCTTT. As protein: CASSYGGQGNTEAFF.

V is TRBV2 and J is TRBJ1-2; D remains unclear. Germline CDR1 is SNHLY and CDR2 is FYNNEI. V gave up 7 bases and J gave up 4 bases, with 16 bases separating them. The CDR3 contains 14 residues. CDR3 in amino acids: CASTPRAPTYGYTF. As DNA, the CDR3 is TGTGCCAGCACTCCGCGGGCGCCGACCTATGGCTACACCTTC.

This clone has only a few counts. One junction end does not reproduce the germline sequence, and a read error may be involved. The genes are TRBV25-1 and TRBJ1-2; TRBD1 might be the D (5 bases). This CDR3 is 12 amino acids long. CDR1 and CDR2 (germline): MGHDK, SYGVNS. Written as DNA, the CDR3 is TGTGCCAGCAGAGGCGGGGGTCGCGGCTACCCCTTC. Translated: CASRGGGRGYPF.

V is TRBV7-9 and J is TRBJ1-1; D not resolved. The CDR3 totals 13 residues. Deletions cut 0 bases from V and 8 bases from J, with 10 bases between. CDR1 and CDR2 from the germline V gene are SEHNR and FQNEAQ (reference sequence). This CDR3 is CASSLAQFGEAFF. In nucleotides, the CDR3 is TGTGCCAGCAGCTTAGCACAGTTTGGAGAAGCTTTCTTT.